This T cell receptor (beta chain) was recorded in a study of Graves' ophthalmopathy and Graves' hyperthyroidism. On the study more broadly: Peripheral blood collection took place at initial diagnosis, before any treatment.

RNA transcripts were the source from which TCR beta CDR3 regions were amplified. Second-round multiplex PCR followed a first-round RT-PCR using HTBI primers. A single record per CDR3 protein comes from TCRdb applying MiXCR to the multiplex PCR reads. This sample has 500,000 to 800,000 distinct CDR3 sequences, with about two fifths found just once. The sample holds many counts of this clonotype. Its antigen is not known. At one of its ends the junction is not consistent with the germline gene, which may arise from a read error. This CDR3 comprises 13 residues. Per germline, CDR1 SSHAT and CDR2 FNYEAQ (reference sequence). Overall study findings and caveats: A majority of expanded thyroid clonotypes exceeding 0.001 frequency were likewise present in blood.

J is TRBJ1-5 and V is TRBV7-7; D might be TRBD1 (5 bases). This clonotype originated in an adult man with Graves' ophthalmopathy. The specimen was peripheral blood. The CDR3 loop is CASITTGGTWKIF. The CDR3 DNA sequence: TGTGCTAGCATAACAACTGGAGGGACCTGGAAGATTTTT.